The following is a T cell receptor (beta chain) sequence with its context. Its antigen is still unknown. These data originate in a study of T cells in Graves' hyperthyroidism and ophthalmopathy. TCR beta CDR3 region amplification was performed from RNA transcripts. The TCR CDR3 first-round RT-PCR relied on the HTBI primer set. TCRdb redid the calling of the multiplex PCR reads with MiXCR, one entry per CDR3 protein. The table shows some 600,000 distinct CDR3 sequences, with more than 45% occurring only once. V dropped 7 bases and J dropped 8 bases, with 20 bases sitting between them. This CDR3 contains 13 residues. CDR1 and CDR2 from the germline V gene are SQVTM and ANQGSEA. Notes on the study in general: Blood also contained most expanded thyroid clonotypes above 0.001. Ophthalmopathy and stable hyperthyroidism were separated by a 13 V-J model.

Diagnosis of hyperthyroidism was new in patients aged 18 to 65, and its duration was under 2 months. This receptor was taken from a woman between 18 and 29 years old with Graves' hyperthyroidism. The sample consisted of peripheral blood or thyroid tissue (not recorded which). This rearrangement joins TRBV29-1 to TRBJ1-2, with a possible D match to TRBD1 (5 bases). The CDR3 sequence: CSAIGTVARGYTF. CDR3 bases: TGCAGCGCCATAGGGACGGTTGCTCGGGGCTACACCTTC. Based on the CDR3 plus reference TRBV29-1 and TRBJ1-2, the full variable domain is SAVISQKPSRDICQRGTSLTIQCQVDSQVTMMFWYRQQPGQSLTLIATANQGSEATYESGFVIDKFPISRPNLTFSTLTVSNMSPEDSSIYLCSAIGTVARGYTFGSGTRLTVV.